Presented here are 21 T cell receptor beta chains from one specimen sequenced in a study of cytomegalovirus exposure and HLA in healthy donors. PCR was performed using 60 Vbeta and 13 Jbeta primers. Clones were read by immunoSEQ multiplex PCR, and TCRdb kept only the in-frame ones, dropping some. The sample has more than 110,000 clones; roughly 80% are singletons. The specimen sequenced was PBMCs. Receptors originate from a man aged 35 to 55 in good health and CMV-seropositive.

The V and J genes are TRBV5-1 and TRBJ1-3; TRBD1 aligns across 8 bases. Trimming cost V 4 bases and J 7 bases; bases outside gene matches: 7. The CDR3 extends over 14 amino acids. Germline CDR1 is SGHRS and CDR2 is YFSETQ. This CDR3 reads CASSLRTGRNTIYF. The CDR3 DNA sequence: TGCGCCAGCAGCCTTCGGACAGGGAGGAACACCATATATTTT.

The J gene is TRBJ1-3, the V gene TRBV7-8, with TRBD1 matching over 9 bases. There are 15 residues in the CDR3. After removal of 5 bases from V and 4 bases from J, the junction contained 6 bases not matched to a gene. The germline V gene encodes CDR1 SGHVS and CDR2 FQNEAQ. CDR3 region: CASSTGQGNGNTIYF. CDR3 nucleotide sequence: TGTGCCAGCAGCACCGGACAGGGGAACGGAAACACCATATATTTT.

The chain couples TRBV18 to TRBJ2-1; 9 bases are a match to TRBD1. CDR3 size: 15 residues. Germline CDR1 reads KGHSH; CDR2 reads LQKENI. The junction had 3 bases not matched to a gene; V was cut back by 3 bases and J by 3 bases. The CDR3 region is CASSPMTGGYNEQFF. DNA for the CDR3: TGTGCCAGCTCACCTATGACAGGGGGCTACAATGAGCAGTTCTTC.

The V and J genes are TRBV13 and TRBJ2-5; D unresolved. Gene TRBJ2-7 matches the end of the DNA better, so the J call may be wrong. Germline V gene data show CDR1 as PRHDT and CDR2 as FYEKMQ (reference sequence). The CDR3 extends over 13 amino acids. Here the CDR3 reads CASSPRVSYEQYF. The CDR3 nucleotides are TGTGCCAGCAGCCCACGGGTTTCCTACGAGCAGTACTTC.

The chain uses TRBV15 and TRBJ1-1; 7 nucleotides match TRBD1. The junction had 12 bases not matched to a gene; V was cut back by 0 bases and J by 8 bases. This CDR3 has 16 amino acids. Germline values: CDR1 LNHNV, CDR2 YYDKDF (reference sequence). CDR3 protein: CATSRDSWPGGREAFF. The CDR3, as DNA: TGTGCCACCAGCAGAGATTCATGGCCAGGGGGTCGCGAAGCTTTCTTT.

This clone was counted once. This chain connects TRBV2 to TRBJ1-1; D is undetermined. Germline lookup yields CDR1 SNHLY and CDR2 FYNNEI. The CDR3 extends over 13 amino acids. Trimming pared 7 bases from V and 1 base from J, leaving 10 bases between. CDR3: CASIAEANTEAFF. In DNA form, the CDR3 reads TGTGCCAGCATCGCCGAGGCGAACACTGAAGCTTTCTTT.

The chain links TRBV18 to TRBJ2-3; 9 positions agree with TRBD2. This CDR3 has 16 amino acids. Looked up from germline, CDR1 is KGHSH and CDR2 is LQKENI. Unmatched junction bases numbered 7, after V lost 3 bases and J lost 3 bases. CDR3 DNA sequence: TGTGCCAGCTCACCCTTAGCGGGAGCAAGGACAGATACGCAGTATTTT. Amino acid sequence: CASSPLAGARTDTQYF.

V is TRBV6-1 and J is TRBJ1-4; 7 bases agree with TRBD1. The ends lost 2 bases at V and 6 bases at J; junction bases unmatched: 6. Germline V gene sequence: CDR1 MNHNS, CDR2 SASEGT. This CDR3 is built from 15 residues. CDR3 region: CASSERDRSDEKLFF. As DNA, the CDR3 is TGTGCCAGCAGTGAAAGGGACAGATCGGATGAAAAACTGTTTTTT.

The V gene is TRBV5-1, the J gene TRBJ2-3; TRBD2 agrees at 10 bases. J was trimmed by 1 base and V by 4 bases; bases with no gene match: 6. The length of the CDR3 is 16 residues. Germline CDR1 is SGHRS and CDR2 is YFSETQ. CDR3 protein: CASSQAGGPGTDTQYF. In DNA, the CDR3 is TGCGCCAGCAGCCAAGCGGGAGGGCCCGGCACAGATACGCAGTATTTT.

V is TRBV6-5 and J is TRBJ2-5; D is uncertain. The DNA end favors TRBJ2-7, so the J call may be wrong. The CDR3 is 14 residues long. Germline CDR1 MNHEY, CDR2 SVGAGI. CDR3 residues: CASSYSIASYEQYF. In DNA, the CDR3 is TGTGCCAGCAGTTACTCGATAGCCTCCTACGAGCAGTACTTC.

Points on this clone: The same CDR3 also results from other DNA sequences found in this sample. V gene TRBV7-9 combines with J gene TRBJ1-1, with D maybe TRBD1 (5 bases). The CDR3 has 13 residues. The V end was cut by 6 bases, the J end by 4 bases, with 12 bases between. The germline gives CDR1 SEHNR, CDR2 FQNEAQ (reference sequence). The CDR3 DNA reads as TGTGCCAGCAGTTTGGGGGGGGGCACTGAAGCTTTCTTT. Amino acids: CASSLGGGTEAFF. The full variable domain, completed using reference TRBV7-9 and TRBJ1-1, is DTGVSQNPRHKITKRGQNVTFRCDPISEHNRLYWYRQTLGQGPEFLTYFQNEAQLEKSRLLSDRFSAERPKGSFSTLEIQRTEQGDSAMYLCASSLGGGTEAFFGQGTRLTVV.

The chain employs TRBV13 and TRBJ1-3, with 7 bases identical to TRBD1. This CDR3 comprises 15 residues. After removal of 6 bases from V and 1 base from J, the junction contained 6 bases not matched to a gene. CDR1 PRHDT and CDR2 FYEKMQ come from the germline V gene (reference sequence). CDR3 coding DNA: TGTGCCAGCAGTCCGGGACAGCCATCTGGAAACACCATATATTTT. Protein product: CASSPGQPSGNTIYF.

The V and J genes are TRBV11-2 and TRBJ2-7; a possible D gene is TRBD1 (5 bases). Germline V gene data show CDR1 as SGHAT and CDR2 as FQNNGV. The germline V and J ends were trimmed by 1 base and 1 base, with 8 bases remaining between them. The CDR3 has 14 residues. The chain's CDR3 is CASSLGAGSYEQYF. DNA for the CDR3: TGTGCCAGCAGCTTAGGTGCAGGGTCCTACGAGCAGTACTTC.

This rearrangement joins TRBV30 to TRBJ2-4; D uncertain. The germline V gene encodes CDR1 GTSNPN and CDR2 SVGIG (reference sequence). The length of the CDR3 is 13 residues. V lost 1 base and J 13 bases, leaving 17 bases between the germline ends. The CDR3 region has the DNA TGTGCCTGGAGTGACTCCATCCAAAGCCTACAGTACTTC. Its protein is CAWSDSIQSLQYF.

The chain combines TRBV20-1 with TRBJ2-5; D unclear. The CDR3 contains 11 residues. Trimming removed 6 bases from V and 1 base from J, with 6 bases in between. Per germline, CDR1 DFQATT and CDR2 SNEGSKA (reference sequence). The CDR3: CSASFQETQYF. The CDR3 coding sequence is TGCAGTGCGAGTTTCCAAGAGACCCAGTACTTC.

This clone came up once. This rearrangement joins TRBV2 to TRBJ2-7, with 8 bases lining up with TRBD1. The ends lost 7 bases at V and 6 bases at J; junction bases unmatched: 5. The germline V gene encodes CDR1 SNHLY and CDR2 FYNNEI. The CDR3 runs to 12 residues. The CDR3 sequence: CASTLTGGEQYF. The DNA for the CDR3 is TGTGCCAGCACCCTAACAGGGGGCGAGCAGTACTTC.

The rearrangement uses TRBV10-3 and TRBJ2-7; 10 bases agree with TRBD1. Germline loops: CDR1 ENHRY, CDR2 SYGVKD. After removal of 3 bases from V and 5 bases from J, the junction contained 4 bases not matched to a gene. The CDR3 consists of 14 residues. The DNA for the CDR3 is TGTGCCATCAGTGAAATTGGACAGGGGGACGAGCAGTACTTC. Translated: CAISEIGQGDEQYF.

This clone was seen a handful of times. The CDR3 protein is CASSDYYEQYF. The CDR3 nucleotides read TGTGCCAGCAGTGACTACTACGAGCAGTACTTC. The genes are TRBV6-1 and TRBJ2-7, with no clear D. The V gene's germline CDR1 is MNHNS and CDR2 SASEGT. The CDR3 is made up of 11 amino acids. The V and J ends lost 3 bases and 3 bases respectively, with 3 bases between them.

J is TRBJ1-5 and V is TRBV28; D is unclear. Germline V lookup: CDR1 MDHEN, CDR2 SYDVKM. This CDR3 is built from 15 residues. Trimming took off 2 bases at V and 3 bases at J, with 11 bases between the two ends. This chain's CDR3 is CASSLGPFFNQPQHF. Here the CDR3 DNA reads TGTGCCAGCAGTTTAGGCCCGTTTTTCAATCAGCCCCAGCATTTT.

This clone has only one observation. This sequence joins TRBV28 and TRBJ1-2; 9 bases agree with TRBD1. V trimming: 5 bases; J trimming: 4 bases; junction bases outside the gene matches: 5. This CDR3 comprises 14 residues. CDR1 and CDR2 (germline): MDHEN, SYDVKM. DNA for the CDR3: TGTGCCAGCAGTCCTCCGGGACAGGGCTATGGCTACACCTTC. This encodes CASSPPGQGYGYTF.

This clone was found many times. The rearrangement joins TRBV7-9 to TRBJ2-7; the D is unclear. Trimming left V 2 bases short and J 6 bases short, with 8 bases between. The CDR3 totals 12 residues. The germline V gene encodes CDR1 SEHNR and CDR2 FQNEAQ (reference sequence). The CDR3 bases are TGTGCCAGCAGCTTACAGGTTACCGAGCAGTACTTC. Residues: CASSLQVTEQYF.